Each of the 24 T cell receptor beta chains below was sequenced from the same sample in a study of monozygotic twins with inflammatory bowel disease. Each CDR3 protein gets one entry in TCRdb, which reprocessed the 5' RACE reads and gives no DNA. This table holds around 190,000 distinct CDR3 sequences. The sequenced sample consisted of blood. The receptors were sampled from a human donor with ulcerative colitis or Crohn's disease, or a healthy co-twin of an affected twin (not recorded which).

The V call is TRBV20-1, the J call TRBJ2-1; TCRdb's D call of TRBD2 is untestable without DNA. From germline, CDR1 is DFQATT and CDR2 SNEGSKA (reference sequence). This CDR3 spans 14 amino acids. CDR3 sequence: CSARGLAGYNEQFF.

The CDR3 reads CASKQEGTEAFF. The chain uses TRBV6-2 or TRBV6-3 and TRBJ1-1. CDR1 and CDR2 from the germline V gene are MNHEY and SVGEGT. The CDR3 is 12 residues long.

This chain connects TRBV6-1 to TRBJ2-5; TCRdb's D call, TRBD1, is unchecked because there is no DNA. The CDR3 consists of 15 residues. Germline V lookup: CDR1 MNHNS, CDR2 SASEGT. The CDR3 protein is CASSSTGSKAETQYF.

The chain joins TRBV20-1 to TRBJ1-2; TCRdb gives TRBD1 as the D gene, but with no DNA this cannot be confirmed. Germline CDR1 is DFQATT and CDR2 is SNEGSKA (reference sequence). The CDR3 has 14 amino acids. CDR3 amino acids: CSARVRDRLYGYTF.

The genes are TRBV18 and TRBJ1-4; TCRdb proposes TRBD1, but this gene call is untestable without DNA. CDR3 length: 16 residues. Germline CDR1 and CDR2: KGHSH and LQKENI. CDR3 loop: CASSPPNRVSGEKLFF.

The chain carries TRBV7-9 and TRBJ2-2; TCRdb names TRBD1, which stays unverified in the absence of DNA. This CDR3 has 16 residues. Germline V gives CDR1 SEHNR, CDR2 FQNEAQ (reference sequence). CDR3 loop: CASSFPGTGDAGELFF.

The chain carries TRBV19 and TRBJ2-7; TCRdb's assignment of TRBD2 cannot be checked, as there is no DNA. The CDR3 extends over 17 amino acids. Per the germline V gene, CDR1 is LNHDA and CDR2 is SQIVND (reference sequence). CDR3: CASSWGTSGSSSYEQYF.

J is TRBJ1-2 and V is TRBV3-1; TCRdb's D gene call, TRBD1, goes unchecked for lack of DNA. This CDR3 is 14 amino acids long. CDR1 is LGHDT, CDR2 YNNKEL, per germline (reference sequence). The CDR3 protein is CASSQESRVYGYTF.

The chain is built from TRBV10-3 and TRBJ2-7; the TCRdb D gene call, TRBD1, has no DNA to confirm it. Germline loops: CDR1 ENHRY, CDR2 SYGVKD. This CDR3 comprises 13 residues. CDR3 region: CAIRIGTAYEQYF.

J is TRBJ1-5 and V is TRBV18; TCRdb gives TRBD1 as the D gene, but with no DNA this cannot be confirmed. In germline, CDR1 is KGHSH, CDR2 LQKENI. The CDR3 covers 18 residues. This CDR3 is CASSPDRGETWSNQPQHF.

The CDR3 spells CASSLAEGSQQFF. The genes are TRBV5-6 and TRBJ2-1. CDR1 is SGHDT, CDR2 YYEEEE, per germline. This CDR3 is 13 amino acids long.

The genes are TRBV2 and TRBJ2-6. CDR1 is SNHLY and CDR2 is FYNNEI in the germline V gene. CDR3 size: 16 residues. The CDR3: CASSNEAKRGANVLTF.

The V and J genes are TRBV10-3 and TRBJ1-5; TCRdb indicates TRBD1, and absent DNA this call remains unverified. The CDR3 covers 16 residues. Germline values: CDR1 ENHRY, CDR2 SYGVKD. The CDR3 region is CAISAAGAGGNQPQHF.

This rearrangement joins TRBV3-1 to TRBJ2-7; with no DNA, the TCRdb D assignment of TRBD2 cannot be verified. Germline V gene sequence: CDR1 LGHDT, CDR2 YNNKEL (reference sequence). There are 12 residues in the CDR3. This CDR3 reads CASGGADYEQYF.

This sequence joins TRBV2 and TRBJ2-1; TCRdb picks TRBD1, but there is no DNA to check that call. Looked up from germline, CDR1 is SNHLY and CDR2 is FYNNEI. This CDR3 region has 15 residues. CDR3 amino acids: CASSKRTGVGGEQFF.

This chain connects TRBV4-1 to TRBJ1-1; lacking DNA, the TRBD1 call made by TCRdb goes unchecked. CDR1 and CDR2 (germline): MGHRA, YSYEKL. The CDR3 length is 14 residues. This chain's CDR3 is CASSPSQENTEAFF.

J is TRBJ2-1 and V is TRBV6-1; the D gene TCRdb calls, TRBD2, cannot be checked with no DNA. Per germline, CDR1 MNHNS and CDR2 SASEGT. CDR3 length: 15 residues. The CDR3 protein is CASRPTSGDYNEQFF.

The rearrangement links TRBV7-2 to TRBJ1-1; TCRdb selects TRBD1, and the lack of DNA leaves this call unchecked. The CDR3 has 16 amino acids. Germline values: CDR1 SGHTA, CDR2 FQGNSA. CDR3: CASSLNPGTPNTEAFF.

The chain links TRBV15 to TRBJ1-5. The CDR3 length is 13 residues. From germline, CDR1 is LNHNV and CDR2 YYDKDF (reference sequence). The CDR3 sequence: CATSRPDGQAQHF.

V usage is TRBV27 and J usage is TRBJ1-4. The CDR3 length is 15 residues. Germline CDR1 reads MNHEY; CDR2 reads SMNVEV (reference sequence). CDR3 protein: CASSLSTATNEKLFF.

This chain uses TRBV5-1 with TRBJ1-5. The germline V gene has CDR1 SGHRS and CDR2 YFSETQ. This CDR3 comprises 16 residues. This CDR3 is CASSLGPGAPRSPQHF.

The CDR3 region is CASSPGGNYGYTF. The chain uses TRBV9 and TRBJ1-2; TCRdb's D gene call, TRBD1, goes unchecked for lack of DNA. The CDR3 has 13 amino acids. Germline lookup yields CDR1 SGDLS and CDR2 YYNGEE.

This sequence joins TRBV5-4 and TRBJ1-2. Per germline, CDR1 SGHNT and CDR2 YYREEE (reference sequence). This CDR3 has 14 amino acids. The CDR3 spells CASSLGQLNYGYTF.

The chain has TRBV5-6 and TRBJ2-4; TCRdb's D call, TRBD2, is unchecked because there is no DNA. The germline V gene has CDR1 SGHDT and CDR2 YYEEEE. The CDR3 runs to 14 residues. CDR3 loop: CASSLPSGGNIQYF.